Below are 27 T cell receptor beta chains sequenced from a single sample in a study of blood T cell repertoires in COVID-19. Sequenced by immunoSEQ multiplex PCR; TCRdb stores in-frame clones only, minus some. The repertoire has fewer than 15,000 clones, roughly 89% of them found once; the top ten carry about 22%. Sequencing was carried out using peripheral blood. The source is a woman aged 55-69 years with active COVID-19.

V is TRBV27 and J is TRBJ2-6; the match to TRBD1 covers 12 bases. Trimming cost V 8 bases and J 4 bases; bases outside gene matches: 9. Germline-derived CDR1 and CDR2 are MNHEY and SMNVEV (reference sequence). The CDR3 sequence is 17 residues long. Here the CDR3 reads CASWRDRGHAGANVLTF. The CDR3 DNA is TGTGCCAGCTGGCGGGACAGGGGGCATGCAGGGGCCAACGTCCTGACTTTC.

This clone was seen a single time. The chain combines TRBV2 with TRBJ1-6, with a possible D match to TRBD1 (6 bases). V gave up 4 bases and J gave up 0 bases, with 10 bases separating them. Looked up from germline, CDR1 is SNHLY and CDR2 is FYNNEI. This CDR3 has 16 residues. This CDR3 is CASSVETGSYNSPLHF. The CDR3 DNA is TGTGCCAGCAGTGTCGAGACAGGCTCCTATAATTCACCCCTCCACTTT.

This chain links TRBV7-6 with TRBJ2-2, with 9 bases lining up with TRBD2. Germline loops: CDR1 SGHVS, CDR2 FNYEAQ. Trimming removed 5 bases from V and 7 bases from J; junction bases left unmatched: 5. The length of the CDR3 is 14 residues. Written as DNA, the CDR3 is TGTGCCAGCAGCCCGACTAGCGGTCACGGGGAGCTGTTTTTT. Protein sequence: CASSPTSGHGELFF.

CDR3 in amino acids: CASSVGRVGANVLTF. As DNA, the CDR3 is TGTGCCAGCAGCGTAGGCAGGGTTGGGGCCAACGTCCTGACTTTC. V and J are TRBV9 and TRBJ2-6; D might be TRBD1 (5 bases). CDR3 length: 15 residues. V shed 0 bases and J shed 3 bases, with 7 bases lying between them. The germline V gene encodes CDR1 SGDLS and CDR2 YYNGEE.

The chain's CDR3 is CSVRTGAGEKLFF. CDR3 nucleotide sequence: TGCAGCGTACGGACAGGGGCAGGGGAAAAACTGTTTTTT. The chain carries TRBV29-1 and TRBJ1-4; 9 bases fit TRBD1. This CDR3 region has 13 residues. J gave up 8 bases and V 6 bases, and 7 bases lay outside the gene matches. Germline CDR1 and CDR2: SQVTM and ANQGSEA.

This chain uses TRBV5-1 with TRBJ1-1, with D unclear. Deletions cut 4 bases from V and 1 base from J, with 11 bases between. This CDR3 is built from 14 residues. Germline V lookup: CDR1 SGHRS, CDR2 YFSETQ. CDR3 residues: CASSLGRENTEAFF. In nucleotides, the CDR3 is TGCGCCAGCAGCCTAGGACGGGAGAACACTGAAGCTTTCTTT.

The V and J genes are TRBV23-1 and TRBJ1-6, with D uncertain. TRBV23-1 is an open reading frame, and its role is uncertain. With 0 bases removed from V and 3 bases from J, the gap between germline ends came to 24 bases. The CDR3 totals 21 residues. CDR3 amino acids: CASSQSLPFLVPFFYNSPLHF. CDR3 bases: TGCGCCAGCAGTCAATCTCTACCATTCCTCGTCCCTTTTTTCTATAATTCACCCCTCCACTTT.

The chain is built from TRBV6-2 or TRBV6-3 and TRBJ2-1, with 10 bases fitting TRBD2. V lost 2 bases and J lost 9; bases outside the gene matches: 4. The length of the CDR3 is 14 residues. Germline V CDR1 and CDR2: MNHEY, SVGEGT. The CDR3 DNA is TGTGCCAGCAGTTACCTAGCGGGAGCGGCTGAGCAGTTCTTC. It translates to CASSYLAGAAEQFF.

This clone came up once. This chain joins TRBV7-3 and TRBJ2-5; TRBD2 is a possible D gene (7 bases). Germline assignment: CDR1 SGHTA and CDR2 FQGTGA. The CDR3 sequence is 13 residues long. Trimming cost V 3 bases and J 5 bases, with 10 bases left between them. The CDR3 bases are TGTGCCAGCAGCTTGGGGGGGCCCGAGACCCAGTACTTC. Residues: CASSLGGPETQYF.

CDR3 protein: CASSHGTGGSGAYNEQFF. CDR3 nucleotide sequence: TGTGCCAGCAGCCACGGGACAGGGGGTTCAGGTGCTTACAATGAGCAGTTCTTC. V gene TRBV7-6 combines with J gene TRBJ2-1; 11 bases are shared with TRBD1. There are 18 residues in the CDR3. Per germline, CDR1 SGHVS and CDR2 FNYEAQ. The ends lost 5 bases at V and 4 bases at J; junction bases unmatched: 13.

Only a few counts were recorded for this clone. The V gene is TRBV30, the J gene TRBJ2-2; 11 nucleotides line up with TRBD1. Unmatched junction bases numbered 12, after V lost 8 bases and J lost 1 base. Germline CDR1 and CDR2: GTSNPN and SVGIG (reference sequence). The CDR3 has 17 amino acids. As DNA, the CDR3 is TGTGCCCGAGGGGGTACGGACAGGGGGCGGAACACCGGGGAGCTGTTTTTT. Translation gives CARGGTDRGRNTGELFF.

The DNA of the CDR3 is TGTGCCAGCAGCTATCCGGGACTAGGTGTGGGGGAGTACACAGATACGCAGTATTTT. It translates to CASSYPGLGVGEYTDTQYF. The chain uses TRBV5-4 and TRBJ2-3; TRBD2 agrees at 8 bases. The V and J ends lost 3 bases and 2 bases, in that order; junction bases with no gene match: 17. Germline CDR1 reads SGHNT; CDR2 reads YYREEE (reference sequence). CDR3 size: 19 residues.

The chain recombines TRBV30 with TRBJ1-2; D is undetermined. CDR1 is GTSNPN and CDR2 is SVGIG in the germline V gene (reference sequence). This CDR3 comprises 13 residues. V was clipped by 0 bases and J by 4 bases, with 9 bases between them. The CDR3 region is CAWSVDGLYGYTF. In DNA form, the CDR3 reads TGTGCCTGGAGTGTAGACGGACTCTATGGCTACACCTTC.

V and J are TRBV10-3 and TRBJ2-4; D perhaps matches TRBD1 (6 bases). Deletions cut 0 bases from V and 0 bases from J, with 15 bases between. This CDR3 region has 18 residues. Germline loops: CDR1 ENHRY, CDR2 SYGVKD. The CDR3 reads CAISESGPGQLAKNIQYF. The CDR3 nucleotides read TGTGCCATCAGTGAGTCGGGCCCAGGACAGCTAGCCAAAAACATTCAGTACTTC.

The chain combines TRBV30 with TRBJ2-7; D may be TRBD2 (6 bases). The CDR3 loop spans 15 amino acids. V gave up 1 base and J gave up 3 bases, with 16 bases separating them. CDR1 and CDR2 (germline): GTSNPN, SVGIG (reference sequence). For the CDR3, the DNA is TGTGCCTGGAGTGGAAGGCTTGGGAGGCGCTACGAGCAGTACTTC. Its protein product is CAWSGRLGRRYEQYF.

CDR3 nucleotides: TGTGCCAGCAGGGGGGACAGGGGGAATTCACCCCTCCACTTT. It encodes CASRGDRGNSPLHF. J is TRBJ1-6 and V is TRBV7-3, with TRBD1 matching over 11 bases. This CDR3 contains 14 residues. In germline, CDR1 is SGHTA, CDR2 FQGTGA. After removal of 6 bases from V and 7 bases from J, the junction contained 2 bases not matched to a gene.

The V call is TRBV19, the J call TRBJ2-1; TRBD1 matches at 9 bases. J gave up 7 bases and V 7 bases, and 5 bases lay outside the gene matches. Germline V gene sequence: CDR1 LNHDA, CDR2 SQIVND (reference sequence). This CDR3 spans 13 amino acids. The CDR3 loop reads CASIRTGVNEQFF. The CDR3 DNA reads as TGTGCCAGTATCAGGACAGGGGTAAATGAGCAGTTCTTC.

The chain couples TRBV19 to TRBJ2-3; 8 nucleotides match TRBD1. Germline V gives CDR1 LNHDA, CDR2 SQIVND (reference sequence). CDR3 length: 14 amino acids. The junction had 6 bases not matched to a gene; V was cut back by 1 base and J by 9 bases. CDR3 region: CASSIGQGARTQYF. The CDR3 coding sequence is TGTGCCAGTAGTATAGGTCAGGGGGCGCGGACGCAGTATTTT.

The chain links TRBV3-1 (or the pseudogene TRBV3-2) to TRBJ2-5; the match to TRBD2 covers 10 bases. The length of the CDR3 is 17 residues. The V segment lost 4 bases and the J segment 4 bases; nucleotides outside the gene matches: 12. Germline V lookup: CDR1 LGHDT, CDR2 YNNKEL (reference sequence). The CDR3 sequence: CASSRLAGGPVAETQYF. For the CDR3, the DNA is TGTGCCAGCAGCCGATTAGCGGGGGGTCCGGTGGCAGAGACCCAGTACTTC.

The table lists this clone with a few counts. The chain combines TRBV7-8 with TRBJ2-5; D may be TRBD2 (5 bases). Deletions cut 0 bases from V and 5 bases from J, with 10 bases between. CDR1 SGHVS and CDR2 FQNEAQ come from the germline V gene. The CDR3 has 14 amino acids. CDR3 DNA: TGTGCCAGCAGCTTAGCTGAGGGTCGCGAGACCCAGTACTTC. Amino acid sequence: CASSLAEGRETQYF.

This rearrangement joins TRBV10-3 to TRBJ1-5; D not resolved. From germline, CDR1 is ENHRY and CDR2 SYGVKD. The CDR3 contains 13 residues. V lost 3 bases, J lost 9 bases, and 12 bases lay in between. CDR3 nucleotides: TGTGCCATCAGTGAATCTGACGGGGTGCCCCAGCATTTT. Translated, it gives CAISESDGVPQHF.

The chain combines TRBV18 with TRBJ2-7, with 10 bases aligning to TRBD1. Per germline, CDR1 KGHSH and CDR2 LQKENI. The ends lost 6 bases at V and 2 bases at J; junction bases unmatched: 7. There are 15 residues in the CDR3. The CDR3 is CASSPGTGATYEQYV. In DNA form, the CDR3 reads TGTGCCAGCTCGCCCGGGACAGGGGCCACCTACGAGCAGTACGTC.

This sequence joins TRBV7-3 and TRBJ2-3; no reliable D call. Germline assignment: CDR1 SGHTA and CDR2 FQGTGA. The V gene lost 0 bases and the J gene lost 0 bases, with 7 bases spanning the gap. This CDR3 is 15 amino acids long. For the CDR3, the DNA is TGTGCCAGCAGCTTAACTAGTGCTAGCACAGATACGCAGTATTTT. Protein: CASSLTSASTDTQYF.

In this sample, this clone turned up a few times. This chain uses TRBV7-3 with TRBJ2-3; maybe TRBD1 (6 bases). Trimming removed 1 base from V and 5 bases from J, with 16 bases in between. Germline CDR1 reads SGHTA; CDR2 reads FQGTGA. This CDR3 has 16 residues. CDR3 sequence (DNA): TGTGCCAGCAGCTTAAATCAGGGGTTGAACTTAGATACGCAGTATTTT. As protein: CASSLNQGLNLDTQYF.

The chain carries TRBV9 and TRBJ2-7; D gene uncertain. The V gene's germline CDR1 is SGDLS and CDR2 YYNGEE. The ends were cut back, 0 bases at V and 3 bases at J, with 13 bases in the middle. This CDR3 has 15 amino acids. Written as DNA, the CDR3 is TGTGCCAGCAGCGTAGGAGTGCCCCTCAACTACGAGCAGTACTTC. It codes for CASSVGVPLNYEQYF.

The J gene is TRBJ1-6, the V gene TRBV5-1; tentative D call: TRBD1 (5 bases). Germline values: CDR1 SGHRS, CDR2 YFSETQ. Trimming took off 1 base at V and 6 bases at J, with 17 bases between the two ends. This CDR3 is built from 17 residues. The CDR3: CASSLKARGDGNSPLHF. CDR3 nucleotides: TGCGCCAGCAGCTTGAAGGCTCGGGGGGACGGTAATTCACCCCTCCACTTT.

The chain employs TRBV5-1 and TRBJ1-1; tentatively, D is TRBD1 (6 bases). This CDR3 region has 14 residues. Trimming removed 5 bases from V and 0 bases from J, with 11 bases in between. Per the germline V gene, CDR1 is SGHRS and CDR2 is YFSETQ. In nucleotides, the CDR3 is TGCGCCAGCAGTGAACAGGGAATGAACACTGAAGCTTTCTTT. Amino acid sequence: CASSEQGMNTEAFF.